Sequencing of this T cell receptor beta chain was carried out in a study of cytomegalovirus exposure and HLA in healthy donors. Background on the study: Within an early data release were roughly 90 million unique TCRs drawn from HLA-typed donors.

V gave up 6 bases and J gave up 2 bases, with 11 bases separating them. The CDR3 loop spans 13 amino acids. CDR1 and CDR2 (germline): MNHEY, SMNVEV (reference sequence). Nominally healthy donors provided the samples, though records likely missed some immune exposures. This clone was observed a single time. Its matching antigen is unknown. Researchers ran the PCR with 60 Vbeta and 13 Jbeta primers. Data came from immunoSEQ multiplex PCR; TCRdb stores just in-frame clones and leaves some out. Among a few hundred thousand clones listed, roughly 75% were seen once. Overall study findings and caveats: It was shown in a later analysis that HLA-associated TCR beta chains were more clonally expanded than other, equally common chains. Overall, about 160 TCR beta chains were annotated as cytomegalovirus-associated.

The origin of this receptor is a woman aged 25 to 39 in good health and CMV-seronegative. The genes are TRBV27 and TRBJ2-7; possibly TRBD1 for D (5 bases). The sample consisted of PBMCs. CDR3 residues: CASSPLGPYEQYF. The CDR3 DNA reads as TGTGCCAGCAGCCCTCTGGGGCCCTACGAGCAGTACTTC.